The clone carrying this T cell receptor (beta chain) appeared a few times. Its antigen is not identified. Germline lookup yields CDR1 SNHLY and CDR2 FYNNEI. V was pared by 7 bases and J by 4 bases, with 13 bases between. The CDR3 sequence is 13 residues long. In the source study's methods: Quality scores were absent from the junction-only immunoSEQ sequences, so filtering differed. The protocol was immunoSEQ multiplex PCR, while the TCRdb copy is restricted to in-frame clones and leaves out a portion. Clone size and the V and J calls come from that table; the DNA yielded D and trimming. Seen here are millions of clones, about 92% observed once, and the top ten hold about 0.41%. These data come from a study of shared clonotypes between healthy human individuals. Study-level information: The donor pool was made up of a couple of women and a few men aged 18 to 49. General study findings and limits: Memory subsets generally showed lower estimated richness than naive subsets.

The chain combines TRBV2 with TRBJ1-1, with D possibly matching TRBD1 (5 bases). Sequences were obtained from naive CD4+ T cells from PBMCs. Subset here: CD45RA+ positively selected. This clonotype was sampled from a man aged 18 to 30 in good health. Some clones in this sample may be carry-over from other donors' samples. The CDR3 reads CASKRDGGTEAFF. For the CDR3, the DNA is TGTGCCAGCAAAAGGGACGGTGGCACTGAAGCTTTCTTT.